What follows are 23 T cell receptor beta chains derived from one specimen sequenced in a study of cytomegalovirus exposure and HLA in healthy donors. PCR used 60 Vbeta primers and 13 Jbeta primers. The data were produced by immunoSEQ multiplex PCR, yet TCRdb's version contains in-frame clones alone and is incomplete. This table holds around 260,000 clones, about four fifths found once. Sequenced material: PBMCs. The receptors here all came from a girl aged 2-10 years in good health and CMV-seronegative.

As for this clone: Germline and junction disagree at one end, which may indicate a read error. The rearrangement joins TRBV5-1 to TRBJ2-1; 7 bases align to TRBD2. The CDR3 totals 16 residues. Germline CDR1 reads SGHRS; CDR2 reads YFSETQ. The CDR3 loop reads CASSLVGRDYYHEQFF. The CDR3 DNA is TGCGCCAGCAGCTTGGTTGGGAGGGACTACTACCATGAGCAGTTCTTC.

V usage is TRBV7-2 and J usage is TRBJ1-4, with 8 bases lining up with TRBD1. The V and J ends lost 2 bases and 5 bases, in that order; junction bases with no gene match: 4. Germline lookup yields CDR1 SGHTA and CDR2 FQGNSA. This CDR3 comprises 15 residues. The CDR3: CASSLRTGQNEKLFF. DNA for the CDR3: TGTGCCAGCAGCTTAAGGACAGGGCAGAATGAAAAACTGTTTTTT.

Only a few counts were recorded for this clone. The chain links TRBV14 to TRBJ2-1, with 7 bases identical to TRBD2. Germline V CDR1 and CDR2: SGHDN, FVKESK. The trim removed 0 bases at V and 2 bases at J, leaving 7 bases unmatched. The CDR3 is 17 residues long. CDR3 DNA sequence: TGTGCCAGCAGCCAAGATCTATCTGGGGGGGCCTACAATGAGCAGTTCTTC. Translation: CASSQDLSGGAYNEQFF.

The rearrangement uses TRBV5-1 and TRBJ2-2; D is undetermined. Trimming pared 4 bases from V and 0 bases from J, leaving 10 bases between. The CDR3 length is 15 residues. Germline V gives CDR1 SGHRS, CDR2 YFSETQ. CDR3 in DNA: TGCGCCAGCAGCCTTCCGCCGGCGAACACCGGGGAGCTGTTTTTT. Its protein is CASSLPPANTGELFF.

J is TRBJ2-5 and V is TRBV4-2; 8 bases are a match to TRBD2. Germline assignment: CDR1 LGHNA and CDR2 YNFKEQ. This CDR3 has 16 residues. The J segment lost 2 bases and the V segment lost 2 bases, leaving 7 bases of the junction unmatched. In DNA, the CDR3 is TGTGCCAGCAGCCAATTTGCGGGGGGTTCACAAGAGACCCAGTACTTC. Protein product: CASSQFAGGSQETQYF.

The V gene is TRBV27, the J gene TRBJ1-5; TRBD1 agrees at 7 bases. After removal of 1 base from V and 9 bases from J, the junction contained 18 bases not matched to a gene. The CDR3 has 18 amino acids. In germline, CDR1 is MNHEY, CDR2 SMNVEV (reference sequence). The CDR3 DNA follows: TGTGCCAGCAGTTTATATGCCCCAAACAGGGGTGGGGGTTGGCCCCAGCATTTT. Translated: CASSLYAPNRGGGWPQHF.

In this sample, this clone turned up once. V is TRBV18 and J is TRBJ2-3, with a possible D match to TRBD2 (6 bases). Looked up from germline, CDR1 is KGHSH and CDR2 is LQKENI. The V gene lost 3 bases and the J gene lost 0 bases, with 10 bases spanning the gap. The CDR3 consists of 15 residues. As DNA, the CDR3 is TGTGCCAGCTCACCCGTCGGGGGTAGCACAGATACGCAGTATTTT. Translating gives CASSPVGGSTDTQYF.

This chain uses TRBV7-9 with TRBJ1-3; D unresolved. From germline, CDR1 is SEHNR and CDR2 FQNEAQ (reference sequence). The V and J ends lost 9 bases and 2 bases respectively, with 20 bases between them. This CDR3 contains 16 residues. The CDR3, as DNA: TGTGCCAGTATAACCGCGGGGTTTGCCGCTGGAAACACCATATATTTT. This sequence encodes CASITAGFAAGNTIYF. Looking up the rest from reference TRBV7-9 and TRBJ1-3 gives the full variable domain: DTGVSQNPRHKITKRGQNVTFRCDPISEHNRLYWYRQTLGQGPEFLTYFQNEAQLEKSRLLSDRFSAERPKGSFSTLEIQRTEQGDSAMYLCASITAGFAAGNTIYFGEGSWLTVV.

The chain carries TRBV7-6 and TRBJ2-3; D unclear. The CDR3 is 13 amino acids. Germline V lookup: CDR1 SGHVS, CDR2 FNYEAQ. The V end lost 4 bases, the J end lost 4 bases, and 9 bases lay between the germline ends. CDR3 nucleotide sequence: TGTGCCAGCAGCTCCCGAGTTGCAGATACGCAGTATTTT. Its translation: CASSSRVADTQYF. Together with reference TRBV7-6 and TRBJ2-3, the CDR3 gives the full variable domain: GAGVSQSPRYKVTKRGQDVALRCDPISGHVSLYWYRQALGQGPEFLTYFNYEAQQDKSGLPNDRFSAERPEGSISTLTIQRTEQRDSAMYRCASSSRVADTQYFGPGTRLTVL.

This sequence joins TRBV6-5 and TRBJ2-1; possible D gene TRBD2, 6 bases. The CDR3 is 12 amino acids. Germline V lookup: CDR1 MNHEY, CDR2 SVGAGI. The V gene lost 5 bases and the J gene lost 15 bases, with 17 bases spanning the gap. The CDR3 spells CASSPWPGLPFF. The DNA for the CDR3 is TGTGCCAGCAGTCCCTGGCCGGGACTCCCGTTCTTC.

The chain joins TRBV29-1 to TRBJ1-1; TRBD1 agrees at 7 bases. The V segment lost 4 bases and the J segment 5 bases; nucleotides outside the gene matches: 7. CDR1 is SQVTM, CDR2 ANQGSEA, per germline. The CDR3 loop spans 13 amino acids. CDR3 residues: CSVGGQSITEAFF. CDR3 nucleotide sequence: TGCAGCGTTGGGGGACAGTCCATTACTGAAGCTTTCTTT.

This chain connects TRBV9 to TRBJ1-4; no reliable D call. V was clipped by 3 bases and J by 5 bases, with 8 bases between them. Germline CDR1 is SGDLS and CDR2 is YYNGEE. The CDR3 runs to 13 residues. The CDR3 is CASSARSNEKLFF. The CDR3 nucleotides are TGTGCCAGCAGCGCCCGGTCGAATGAAAAACTGTTTTTT.

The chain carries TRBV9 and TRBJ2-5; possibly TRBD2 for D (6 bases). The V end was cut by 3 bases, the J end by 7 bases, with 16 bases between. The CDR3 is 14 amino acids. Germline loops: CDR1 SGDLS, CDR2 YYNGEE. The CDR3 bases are TGTGCCAGCAGCGAGAGGGTCGGGAGAGGGACCCAGTACTTC. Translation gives CASSERVGRGTQYF.

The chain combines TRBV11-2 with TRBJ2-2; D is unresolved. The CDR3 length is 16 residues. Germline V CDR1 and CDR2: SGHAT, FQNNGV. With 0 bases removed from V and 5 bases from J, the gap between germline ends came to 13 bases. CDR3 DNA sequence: TGTGCCAGCAGCTTAGAAGGAGTAGGTCTAACCGGGGAGCTGTTTTTT. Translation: CASSLEGVGLTGELFF.

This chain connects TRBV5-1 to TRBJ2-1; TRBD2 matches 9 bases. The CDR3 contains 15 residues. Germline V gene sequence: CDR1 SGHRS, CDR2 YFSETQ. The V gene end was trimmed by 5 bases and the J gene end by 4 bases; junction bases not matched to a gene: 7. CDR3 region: CASRLSGGPYNEQFF. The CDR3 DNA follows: TGCGCCAGCAGGCTGAGCGGGGGGCCTTACAATGAGCAGTTCTTC.

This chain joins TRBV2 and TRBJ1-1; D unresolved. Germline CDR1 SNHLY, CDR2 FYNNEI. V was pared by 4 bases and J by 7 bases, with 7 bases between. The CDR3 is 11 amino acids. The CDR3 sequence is CASSVRVEAFF. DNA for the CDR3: TGTGCCAGCAGTGTTCGCGTTGAAGCTTTCTTT.

CDR3 residues: CASSLQGREDTEAFF. The DNA for the CDR3 is TGTGCCAGCAGCCTACAGGGGCGGGAGGACACTGAAGCTTTCTTT. The V call is TRBV7-6, the J call TRBJ1-1; TRBD1 matches 7 bases. V was pared by 5 bases and J by 3 bases, with 9 bases of the junction left unmatched. The CDR3 runs to 15 residues. Germline CDR1 SGHVS, CDR2 FNYEAQ.

The CDR3 loop is CASSLSGQGLAGEQFF. The CDR3 region has the DNA TGTGCCAGCAGTTTATCGGGACAGGGCTTGGCGGGGGAGCAGTTCTTC. The chain couples TRBV27 to TRBJ2-1, with 9 bases that match TRBD1. The CDR3 length is 16 residues. The junction had 10 bases not matched to a gene; V was cut back by 0 bases and J by 10 bases. Germline V gene lookup returns CDR1 MNHEY and CDR2 SMNVEV (reference sequence).

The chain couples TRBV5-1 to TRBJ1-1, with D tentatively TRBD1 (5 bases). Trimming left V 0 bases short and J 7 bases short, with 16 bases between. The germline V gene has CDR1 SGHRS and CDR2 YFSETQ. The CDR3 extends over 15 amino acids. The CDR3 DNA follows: TGCGCCAGCAGCTTGGGTCGGGGGGGATCTGGTGAAGCTTTCTTT. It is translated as CASSLGRGGSGEAFF.

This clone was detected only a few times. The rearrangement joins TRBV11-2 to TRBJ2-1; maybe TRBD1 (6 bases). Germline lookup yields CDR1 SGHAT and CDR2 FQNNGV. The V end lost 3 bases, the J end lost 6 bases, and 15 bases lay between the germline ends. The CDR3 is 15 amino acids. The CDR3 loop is CASSFQGLGSNEQFF. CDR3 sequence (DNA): TGTGCCAGCAGCTTCCAGGGGTTGGGTAGCAATGAGCAGTTCTTC.

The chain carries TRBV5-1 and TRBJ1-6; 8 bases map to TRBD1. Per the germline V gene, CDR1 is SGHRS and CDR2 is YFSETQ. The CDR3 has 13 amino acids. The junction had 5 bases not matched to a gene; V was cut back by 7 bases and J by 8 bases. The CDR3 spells CASGTGKDSPLHF. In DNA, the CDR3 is TGCGCCAGCGGGACAGGTAAAGATTCACCCCTCCACTTT.

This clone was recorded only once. The CDR3 reads CASSEAGGVRNIQYF. Written as DNA, the CDR3 is TGTGCCAGCAGTGAAGCGGGAGGGGTCCGAAACATTCAGTACTTC. The chain joins TRBV6-1 to TRBJ2-4; 7 bases are shared with TRBD2. The V segment lost 0 bases and the J segment 6 bases; nucleotides outside the gene matches: 5. CDR3 length: 15 amino acids. The germline V gene has CDR1 MNHNS and CDR2 SASEGT.

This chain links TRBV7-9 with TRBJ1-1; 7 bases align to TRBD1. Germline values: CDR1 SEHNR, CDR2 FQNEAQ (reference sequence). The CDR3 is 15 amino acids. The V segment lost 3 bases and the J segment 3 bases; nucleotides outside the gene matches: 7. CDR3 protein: CASSFDRDGDTEAFF. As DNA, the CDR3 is TGTGCCAGCAGCTTTGACAGGGATGGGGACACTGAAGCTTTCTTT.